This T cell receptor beta chain was identified during a study of cytomegalovirus exposure and HLA in healthy donors. General observations from the study: The study put some 160 TCR beta chains on its list as cytomegalovirus-associated. The authors confirmed in vitro that a few CMV-associated chains were specific for CMV antigens.

The PCR employed 60 Vbeta primers together with 13 Jbeta primers. The protocol was immunoSEQ multiplex PCR, while the TCRdb copy is restricted to in-frame clones and leaves out a portion. The top ten hold around 3.3% of the sample, which has about 190,000 clones, 60% to 80% seen once. Note on this clone: Antigen specificity is unknown.

The sequenced material came from PBMCs. This clonotype was obtained from a woman under 40 in good health and CMV-seropositive.

The CDR3 protein is CASRETGVETQYF. CDR3 coding DNA: TGCGCCAGCAGAGAGACAGGGGTGGAGACCCAGTACTTC. The rearrangement links TRBV5-1 to TRBJ2-5; TRBD1 matches 8 bases. Looked up from germline, CDR1 is SGHRS and CDR2 is YFSETQ. After removal of 5 bases from V and 5 bases from J, the junction contained 5 bases not matched to a gene. The CDR3 is 13 amino acids.